This T cell receptor (beta chain) was retrieved from a study of STAT5B mutations in CD4+ large granular lymphocyte leukemia. Trimming removed 7 bases at V and 0 bases at J, with 15 bases between. The CDR3 runs 15 residues. Germline V CDR1 and CDR2: MNHEY, SVGAGI. Study results and limitations: TRBV06-family usage was enriched in top patient clones (8/27) versus controls (2/35). Main leukemic clonotypes were patient-specific, but under 30% appeared at low frequency elsewhere.

TCRdb keeps only in-frame clones here, not all; method: immunoSEQ multiplex PCR. The repertoire holds around 30,000 clones, around three quarters seen once, with roughly 2% in the top ten. Note on this clone: Its specificity is not known.

The chain joins TRBV6-5 to TRBJ1-2, with unresolved D. This receptor was obtained from a human donor in good health. The sequenced material came from CD4+ T cells from blood buffy coats. The CDR3 protein is CASTWGGSTNYGYTF. The DNA for the CDR3 is TGTGCCAGCACATGGGGAGGGTCAACTAACTATGGCTACACCTTC.